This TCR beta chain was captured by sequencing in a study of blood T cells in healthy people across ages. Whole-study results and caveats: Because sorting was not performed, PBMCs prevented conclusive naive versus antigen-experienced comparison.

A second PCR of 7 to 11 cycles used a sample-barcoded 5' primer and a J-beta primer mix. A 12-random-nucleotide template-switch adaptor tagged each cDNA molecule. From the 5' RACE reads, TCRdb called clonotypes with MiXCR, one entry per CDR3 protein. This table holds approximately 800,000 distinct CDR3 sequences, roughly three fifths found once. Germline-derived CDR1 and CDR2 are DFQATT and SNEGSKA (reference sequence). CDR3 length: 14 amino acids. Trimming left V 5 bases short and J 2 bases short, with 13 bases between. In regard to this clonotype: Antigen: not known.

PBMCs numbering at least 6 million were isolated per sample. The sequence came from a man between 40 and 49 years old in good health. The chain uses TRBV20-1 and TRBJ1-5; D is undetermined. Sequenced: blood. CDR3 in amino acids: CSAEWQEGNQPQHF. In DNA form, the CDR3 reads TGCAGTGCTGAGTGGCAGGAGGGCAATCAGCCCCAGCATTTT.